The present entry profiles one T cell receptor (beta chain) with its context. Its matching antigen is unknown. One entry per CDR3 protein results from TCRdb running MiXCR on the RT-PCR reads. Of about 520,000 distinct CDR3 sequences detected, approximately 11% appear once; the ten largest clones hold approximately 12%. This record comes from a study of response to subunit inactivated influenza vaccine. Study results and limitations: The authors proposed limited new T cell recruitment per seasonal influenza vaccination.

The CDR3 is made up of 16 amino acids. The V gene end was trimmed by 4 bases and the J gene end by 1 base; junction bases not matched to a gene: 4. The germline CDR1 and CDR2 sequences are ENHRY and SYGVKD. The specimen comprised PBMCs from blood, sampled 45 days after vaccination. The TCR sequence derives from a man aged 45-60 years who received an inactivated influenza vaccine. The chain has TRBV10-3 and TRBJ2-2; TRBD1 agrees at 9 bases. The CDR3 spells CAISVRDRENTGELFF. CDR3 DNA: TGTGCCATCAGTGTCCGGGACAGGGAGAACACCGGGGAGCTGTTTTTT.